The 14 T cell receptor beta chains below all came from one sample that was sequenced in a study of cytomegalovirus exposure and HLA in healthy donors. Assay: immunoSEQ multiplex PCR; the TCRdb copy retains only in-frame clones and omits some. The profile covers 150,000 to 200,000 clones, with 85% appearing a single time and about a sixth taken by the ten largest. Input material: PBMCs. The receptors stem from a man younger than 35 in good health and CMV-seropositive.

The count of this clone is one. The CDR3 spells CASSIGTALGPQHF. CDR3 DNA: TGTGCCAGTAGTATAGGGACAGCCCTGGGGCCCCAGCATTTT. The J gene is TRBJ1-5, the V gene TRBV19; D might be TRBD1 (6 bases). The CDR3 is 14 amino acids. V was cut by 1 base and J by 9 bases, with 13 bases left in between. Germline V CDR1 and CDR2: LNHDA, SQIVND (reference sequence). Full variable domain (remainder filled in from reference TRBV19 and TRBJ1-5): DGGITQSPKYLFRKEGQNVTLSCEQNLNHDAMYWYRQDPGQGLRLIYYSQIVNDFQKGDIAEGYSVSREKKESFPLTVTSAQKNPTAFYLCASSIGTALGPQHFGDGTRLSIL.

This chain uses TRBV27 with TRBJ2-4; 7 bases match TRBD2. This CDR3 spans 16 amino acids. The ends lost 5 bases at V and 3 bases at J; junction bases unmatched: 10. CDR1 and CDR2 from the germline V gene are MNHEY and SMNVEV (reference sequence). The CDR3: CASSGLGGGDKNIQYF. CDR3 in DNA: TGTGCCAGCAGTGGACTGGGGGGGGGTGACAAAAACATTCAGTACTTC.

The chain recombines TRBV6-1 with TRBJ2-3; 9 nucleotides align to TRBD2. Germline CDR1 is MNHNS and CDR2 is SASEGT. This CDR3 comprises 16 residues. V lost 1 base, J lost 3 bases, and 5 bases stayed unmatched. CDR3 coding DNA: TGTGCCAGCAGTGAAGTGGCGGGAGGGATGACAGATACGCAGTATTTT. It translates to CASSEVAGGMTDTQYF.

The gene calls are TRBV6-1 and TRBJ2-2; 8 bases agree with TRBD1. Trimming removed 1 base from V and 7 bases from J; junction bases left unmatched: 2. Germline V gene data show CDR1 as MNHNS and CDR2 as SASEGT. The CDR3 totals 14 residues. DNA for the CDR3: TGTGCCAGCAGTGAAGGGACAGGGTACGGGGAGCTGTTTTTT. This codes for CASSEGTGYGELFF.

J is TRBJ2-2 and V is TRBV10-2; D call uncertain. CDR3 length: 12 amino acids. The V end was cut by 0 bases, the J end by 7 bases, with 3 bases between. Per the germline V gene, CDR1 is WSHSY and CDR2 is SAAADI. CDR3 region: CASSESSGELFF. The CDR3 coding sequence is TGCGCCAGCAGTGAGTCTAGCGGGGAGCTGTTTTTT.

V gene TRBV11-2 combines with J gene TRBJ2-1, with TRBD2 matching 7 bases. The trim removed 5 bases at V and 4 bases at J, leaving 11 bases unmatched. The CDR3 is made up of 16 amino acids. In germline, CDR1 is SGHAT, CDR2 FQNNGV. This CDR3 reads CASSPFGLGDYNEQFF. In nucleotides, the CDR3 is TGTGCCAGCAGCCCCTTTGGACTAGGGGATTACAATGAGCAGTTCTTC. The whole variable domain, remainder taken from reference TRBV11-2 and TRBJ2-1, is EAGVAQSPRYKIIEKRQSVAFWCNPISGHATLYWYQQILGQGPKLLIQFQNNGVVDDSQLPKDRFSAERLKGVDSTLKIQPAKLEDSAVYLCASSPFGLGDYNEQFFGPGTRLTVL.

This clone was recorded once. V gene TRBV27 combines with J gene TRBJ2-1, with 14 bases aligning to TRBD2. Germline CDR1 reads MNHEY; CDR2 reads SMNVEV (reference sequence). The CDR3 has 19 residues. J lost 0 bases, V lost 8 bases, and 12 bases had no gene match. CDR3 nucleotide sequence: TGTGCCAGCTCCCATGGGGGACTAGCGGGGGTAAGCTCCTACAATGAGCAGTTCTTC. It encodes CASSHGGLAGVSSYNEQFF.

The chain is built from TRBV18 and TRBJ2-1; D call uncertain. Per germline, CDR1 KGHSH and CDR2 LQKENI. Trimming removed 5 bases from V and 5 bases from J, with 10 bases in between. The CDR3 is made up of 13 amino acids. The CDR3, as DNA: TGTGCCAGCTCAGAGAACAGAGACAATGAGCAGTTCTTC. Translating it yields CASSENRDNEQFF.

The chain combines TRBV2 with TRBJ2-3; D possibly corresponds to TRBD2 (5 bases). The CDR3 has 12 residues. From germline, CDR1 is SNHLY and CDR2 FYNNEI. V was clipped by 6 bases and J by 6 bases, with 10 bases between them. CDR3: CASSNRGDTQYF. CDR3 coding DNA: TGTGCCAGCAGCAACCGAGGGGATACGCAGTATTTT.

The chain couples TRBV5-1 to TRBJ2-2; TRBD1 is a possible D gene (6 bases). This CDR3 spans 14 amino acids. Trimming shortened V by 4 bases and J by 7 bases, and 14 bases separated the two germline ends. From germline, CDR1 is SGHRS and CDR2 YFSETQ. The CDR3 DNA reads TGCGCCAGCAGCCCTGCAGGGGTTAACGGGGAGCTGTTTTTT. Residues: CASSPAGVNGELFF.

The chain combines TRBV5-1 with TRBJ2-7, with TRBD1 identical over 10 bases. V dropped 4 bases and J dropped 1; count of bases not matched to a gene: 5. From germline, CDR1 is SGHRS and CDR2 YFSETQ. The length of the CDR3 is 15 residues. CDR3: CASSPGTGASYEQYF. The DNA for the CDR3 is TGCGCCAGCAGCCCCGGGACAGGGGCGTCCTACGAGCAGTACTTC.

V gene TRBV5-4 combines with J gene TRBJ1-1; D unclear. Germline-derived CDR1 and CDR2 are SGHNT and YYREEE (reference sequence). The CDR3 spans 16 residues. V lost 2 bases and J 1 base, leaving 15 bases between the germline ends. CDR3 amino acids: CASSFSFASANTEAFF. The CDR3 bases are TGTGCCAGCAGCTTTTCCTTTGCGAGCGCGAACACTGAAGCTTTCTTT.

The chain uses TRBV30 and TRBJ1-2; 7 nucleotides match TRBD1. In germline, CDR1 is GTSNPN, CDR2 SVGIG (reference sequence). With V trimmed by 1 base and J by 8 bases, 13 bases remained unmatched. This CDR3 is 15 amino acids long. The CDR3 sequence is CAWSGQNRGVRGYTF. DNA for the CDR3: TGTGCCTGGAGTGGACAGAACAGGGGAGTGAGGGGCTACACCTTC.

The CDR3: CASSPRGVDRALGNTEAFF. In nucleotides, the CDR3 is TGTGCCAGCAGCCCTAGGGGCGTGGACAGGGCCCTGGGAAACACTGAAGCTTTCTTT. This rearrangement joins TRBV5-6 to TRBJ1-1; 8 nucleotides agree with TRBD1. Germline CDR1 SGHDT, CDR2 YYEEEE. J was trimmed by 2 bases and V by 4 bases; bases with no gene match: 19. The CDR3 is 19 residues long.